This T cell receptor (beta chain) is drawn from a study of regulatory T cells in long-lasting Graves disease. Building of the TCR beta libraries involved iRepertoire HTBI primers and Arm-PCR of CDR3 regions. TCRdb reanalysed the multiplex PCR reads using MiXCR and keeps one entry per CDR3 protein. The table shows fewer than 450,000 distinct CDR3 sequences, with 15% occurring only once. Time point given: newly diagnosed GD, antithyroid drugs for less than 3 months. The TCR library was made from RNA extracted from PBMCs. In this sample, this clonotype turned up a few times. CDR3 length: 15 residues. V lost 0 bases to trimming and J lost 1 base, with 8 bases between them. Germline V gene lookup returns CDR1 SGHTS and CDR2 YDEGEE. These data are also associated with another study on T cells in Graves' hyperthyroidism and ophthalmopathy.

This TCR came from a woman aged 40 to 50 with Graves disease. The starting material was peripheral blood mononuclear cells (PBMCs), obtained at new diagnosis, from a patient treated with antithyroid drugs. The J gene is TRBJ1-5, the V gene TRBV5-8; maybe TRBD1 (6 bases). CDR3 nucleotide sequence: TGTGCCAGCAGCTTGGGGACAGCAAGCAATCAGCCCCAGCATTTT. This gives the protein CASSLGTASNQPQHF. Looking up the rest from reference TRBV5-8 and TRBJ1-5 gives the full variable domain: EAGVTQSPTHLIKTRGQQATLRCSPISGHTSVYWYQQALGLGLQFLLWYDEGEERNRGNFPPRFSGRQFPNYSSELNVNALELEDSALYLCASSLGTASNQPQHFGDGTRLSIL.